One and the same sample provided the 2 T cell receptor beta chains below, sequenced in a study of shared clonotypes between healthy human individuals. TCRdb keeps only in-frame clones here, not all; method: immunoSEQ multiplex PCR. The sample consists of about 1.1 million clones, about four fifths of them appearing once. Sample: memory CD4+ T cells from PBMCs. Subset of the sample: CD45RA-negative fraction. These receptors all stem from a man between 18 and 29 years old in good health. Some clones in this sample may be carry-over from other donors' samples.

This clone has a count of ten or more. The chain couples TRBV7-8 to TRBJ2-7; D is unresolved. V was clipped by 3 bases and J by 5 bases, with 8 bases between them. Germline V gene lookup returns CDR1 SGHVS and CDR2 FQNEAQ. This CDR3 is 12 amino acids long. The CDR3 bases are TGTGCCAGCAGCTTTGAAACGCACGAGCAGTACTTC. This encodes CASSFETHEQYF. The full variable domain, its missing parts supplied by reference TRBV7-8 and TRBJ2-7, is GAGVSQSPRYKVAKRGQDVALRCDPISGHVSLFWYQQALGQGPEFLTYFQNEAQLDKSGLPSDRFFAERPEGSVSTLKIQRTQQEDSAVYLCASSFETHEQYFGPGTRLTVT.

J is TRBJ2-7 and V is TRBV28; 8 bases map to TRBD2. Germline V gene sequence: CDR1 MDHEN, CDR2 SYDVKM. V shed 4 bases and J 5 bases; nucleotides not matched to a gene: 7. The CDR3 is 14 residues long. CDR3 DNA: TGTGCCAGCAGTTCTAGCGGGTCCCTCCACGAGCAGTACTTC. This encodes CASSSSGSLHEQYF.